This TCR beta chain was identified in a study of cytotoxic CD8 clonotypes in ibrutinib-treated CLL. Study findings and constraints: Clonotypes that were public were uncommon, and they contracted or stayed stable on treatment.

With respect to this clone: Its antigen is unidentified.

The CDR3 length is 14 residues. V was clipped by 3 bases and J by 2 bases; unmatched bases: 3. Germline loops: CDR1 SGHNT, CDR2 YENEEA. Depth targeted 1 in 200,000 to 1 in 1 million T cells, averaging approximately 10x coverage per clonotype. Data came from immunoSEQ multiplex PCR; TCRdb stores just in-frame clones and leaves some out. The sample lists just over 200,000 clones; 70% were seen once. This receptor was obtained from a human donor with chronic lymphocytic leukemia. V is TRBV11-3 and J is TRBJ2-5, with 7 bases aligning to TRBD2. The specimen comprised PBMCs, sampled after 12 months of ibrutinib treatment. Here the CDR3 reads CASSLGGKQETQYF. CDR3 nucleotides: TGTGCCAGCAGCTTGGGGGGGAAGCAAGAGACCCAGTACTTC.